This T cell receptor (beta chain) was found in a study of blood T cells in healthy people across ages. Study results and caveats: The study lacked donor CMV status, which possibly confounded expanded clonotype changes. Higher diversity, along with more naive CD4+ cells, distinguished long-lived donors from aged donors. Getting older went along with TCR beta diversity per million T cells dropping roughly linearly.

Note on this clonotype: Its antigen is as yet unknown.

The authors ran a second PCR of about 6 to 11 cycles using a sample-barcoded 5' primer and a J-beta primer mix. TCRdb fed the 5' RACE reads into MiXCR, producing one record per CDR3 protein. The top ten clones hold more than 20% of a sample with around 710,000 distinct CDR3 sequences, more than 40% of them seen once. Unmatched junction bases numbered 12, after V lost 0 bases and J lost 13 bases. The CDR3 is made up of 15 amino acids. CDR1 and CDR2 from the germline V gene are SGHTA and FQGNSA. About 10 milliliters of peripheral blood were drawn from each donor into EDTA-treated tubes. Sample: blood. The receptor was derived from a woman aged 55-69 years in good health. V and J are TRBV7-2 and TRBJ2-1; TRBD1 agrees at 7 bases. The CDR3 DNA follows: TGTGCCAGCAGCTTAGCGCTGCACAGGGGAGAGACCCAGTTCTTC. It yields the protein CASSLALHRGETQFF.